Below are 28 T cell receptor beta chains sequenced from a single sample in a study of T cell responses to AZD1222 COVID-19 vaccine. This table comes from immunoSEQ multiplex PCR, and its TCRdb copy is limited to in-frame clones, with some not included. The repertoire holds 150,000 to 200,000 clones, with approximately 92% as singletons. Source: peripheral blood, taken on day 0 of AZD1222 vaccination. These receptors originate from an adult in good health.

The chain uses TRBV3-1 (or the pseudogene TRBV3-2) and TRBJ2-7; the D gene is possibly TRBD2 (6 bases). The CDR3 runs to 14 residues. Germline CDR1 and CDR2: LGHDT and YNNKEL (reference sequence). Trimming left V 4 bases short and J 6 bases short, with 16 bases between. The CDR3 sequence: CASSLTGDSGEQYF. The CDR3, as DNA: TGTGCCAGCAGCCTCACCGGGGACTCGGGCGAGCAGTACTTC.

This chain links TRBV9 with TRBJ2-7; possible D gene TRBD2, 6 bases. The germline V gene encodes CDR1 SGDLS and CDR2 YYNGEE. V gave up 2 bases and J gave up 5 bases, with 11 bases separating them. This CDR3 has 13 residues. CDR3 sequence reads: CASSVFERDEQYF. CDR3 in DNA: TGTGCCAGCAGCGTCTTTGAGCGGGACGAGCAGTACTTC.

The V call is TRBV28, the J call TRBJ2-1, with D maybe TRBD2 (5 bases). The germline V gene has CDR1 MDHEN and CDR2 SYDVKM. V shed 1 base and J shed 7 bases, with 8 bases lying between them. The CDR3 consists of 13 residues. Here the CDR3 reads CASSLSGINEQFF. The CDR3 region has the DNA TGTGCCAGCAGTTTATCGGGGATTAATGAGCAGTTCTTC.

This clone has more than one count but fewer than ten. CDR3 in amino acids: CASSLEGSNQPQHF. CDR3 nucleotides: TGTGCCAGCAGCTTGGAGGGGAGCAATCAGCCCCAGCATTTT. This chain connects TRBV3-1 (or the pseudogene TRBV3-2) to TRBJ1-5, with D possibly being TRBD1 (5 bases). The V and J ends lost 5 bases and 1 base respectively, with 9 bases between them. This CDR3 region has 14 residues. The germline V gene encodes CDR1 LGHDT and CDR2 YNNKEL (reference sequence).

Concerning this clone itself: The junction departs from the called germline gene at one end, perhaps through a read error. This chain's CDR3 is CACSSVVGANVLTF. The CDR3 DNA sequence: TGTGCCTGCAGTTCGGTTGTTGGGGCCAACGTCCTGACTTTC. This sequence joins TRBV6-6 and TRBJ2-6, with no clear D. The CDR3 is 14 residues long. Per the germline V gene, CDR1 is MNHNY and CDR2 is SVGAGI (reference sequence).

The J gene is TRBJ1-2, the V gene TRBV7-2; tentatively, D is TRBD1 (6 bases). Trimming cost V 5 bases and J 4 bases, with 17 bases left between them. The CDR3 extends over 15 amino acids. Germline CDR1 SGHTA, CDR2 FQGNSA. The CDR3 is CASSISGGPSYGYTF. In DNA form, the CDR3 reads TGTGCCAGCAGCATCTCGGGGGGGCCTAGCTATGGCTACACCTTC. Full variable domain (remainder filled in from reference TRBV7-2 and TRBJ1-2): GAGVSQSPSNKVTEKGKDVELRCDPISGHTALYWYRQSLGQGLEFLIYFQGNSAPDKSGLPSDRFSAERTGGSVSTLTIQRTQQEDSAVYLCASSISGGPSYGYTFGSGTRLTVV.

CDR3 protein: CASSPGTANQPQHF. The CDR3 DNA reads as TGTGCCAGCTCGCCCGGGACAGCAAATCAGCCCCAGCATTTT. The chain uses TRBV18 and TRBJ1-5; TRBD1 agrees at 7 bases. In germline, CDR1 is KGHSH, CDR2 LQKENI. There are 14 residues in the CDR3. After removal of 6 bases from V and 4 bases from J, the junction contained 6 bases not matched to a gene. Together with reference TRBV18 and TRBJ1-5, the CDR3 gives the full variable domain: NAGVMQNPRHLVRRRGQEARLRCSPMKGHSHVYWYRQLPEEGLKFMVYLQKENIIDESGMPKERFSAEFPKEGPSILRIQQVVRGDSAAYFCASSPGTANQPQHFGDGTRLSIL.

The J gene is TRBJ1-2, the V gene TRBV11-2, with 7 bases matching TRBD1. The germline gives CDR1 SGHAT, CDR2 FQNNGV. J was trimmed by 4 bases and V by 5 bases; bases with no gene match: 10. This CDR3 is built from 15 residues. CDR3 in amino acids: CASSPGTALTYGYTF. The CDR3, as DNA: TGTGCCAGCAGCCCGGGGACAGCCCTAACCTATGGCTACACCTTC.

CDR3 sequence (DNA): TGTGCCAGCAGTGAGAACCTAGCCCAGGAGACCCAGTACTTC. It is translated as CASSENLAQETQYF. This rearrangement joins TRBV2 to TRBJ2-5, with D perhaps matching TRBD2 (5 bases). Germline values: CDR1 SNHLY, CDR2 FYNNEI. V was pared by 3 bases and J by 5 bases, with 13 bases between. The CDR3 spans 14 residues.

V is TRBV5-1 and J is TRBJ1-6; 8 positions match TRBD1. V shed 0 bases, J shed 9 bases, and the junction held 5 bases outside the gene matches. The CDR3 has 15 residues. The germline V gene has CDR1 SGHRS and CDR2 YFSETQ. CDR3 in amino acids: CASSLDRGVGSPLHF. The CDR3 DNA is TGCGCCAGCAGCTTGGACAGGGGGGTTGGTTCACCCCTCCACTTT.

This clone came up once. This chain connects TRBV11-2 to TRBJ1-1; 9 bases map to TRBD1. Germline-derived CDR1 and CDR2 are SGHAT and FQNNGV. Germline trimming cut 4 bases from V and 4 bases from J; bases unmatched to any gene: 13. The CDR3 spans 17 residues. The CDR3 DNA is TGTGCCAGCAGCTCCTCCCCCCGGGGACAGGGAGCCACTGAAGCTTTCTTT. The encoded protein is CASSSSPRGQGATEAFF.

This clone was seen a few times. J is TRBJ1-2 and V is TRBV4-1; D might be TRBD1 (5 bases). The CDR3 spans 16 residues. The germline V gene encodes CDR1 MGHRA and CDR2 YSYEKL. V lost 3 bases to trimming and J lost 5 bases, with 19 bases between them. As DNA, the CDR3 is TGCGCCAGCAGCCAGGGGACGGCGGGCTCGGGGTATGGCTACACCTTC. It translates to CASSQGTAGSGYGYTF.

The V gene is TRBV27, the J gene TRBJ2-7; no clear D gene. Trimming removed 7 bases at V and 5 bases at J, with 12 bases between. CDR1 MNHEY and CDR2 SMNVEV come from the germline V gene (reference sequence). This CDR3 spans 12 amino acids. The CDR3 coding sequence is TGTGCCAGCAACCCCCCGGGTAACGAGCAGTACTTC. Protein product: CASNPPGNEQYF.

The chain employs TRBV6-5 and TRBJ1-3, with D uncertain. CDR3 size: 15 residues. Germline loops: CDR1 MNHEY, CDR2 SVGAGI. Trimming left V 6 bases short and J 0 bases short, with 12 bases between. CDR3 sequence (DNA): TGTGCCAGCAGGTCCGGGCCGAGCTCTGGAAACACCATATATTTT. Its translation is CASRSGPSSGNTIYF.

This chain joins TRBV15 and TRBJ2-3, with D hard to call. This CDR3 spans 14 amino acids. The germline V and J ends were trimmed by 2 bases and 6 bases, with 12 bases remaining between them. Looked up from germline, CDR1 is LNHNV and CDR2 is YYDKDF (reference sequence). The CDR3 coding sequence is TGTGCCACCAGCAGATCGAGACTGGTGGATACGCAGTATTTT. Translating it yields CATSRSRLVDTQYF.

This clone was counted a few times. V is TRBV9 and J is TRBJ1-1, with TRBD1 matching over 12 bases. The CDR3 is 15 amino acids. The germline V gene encodes CDR1 SGDLS and CDR2 YYNGEE. The V and J ends lost 5 bases and 5 bases, in that order; junction bases with no gene match: 7. The CDR3, as DNA: TGTGCCAGCAGGGGGACAGGGGGCGAAAAAACTGAAGCTTTCTTT. This codes for CASRGTGGEKTEAFF.

This chain connects TRBV6-6 to TRBJ1-4, with 9 bases identical to TRBD1. The V and J ends lost 1 base and 7 bases, in that order; junction bases with no gene match: 1. This CDR3 spans 14 amino acids. The germline gives CDR1 MNHNY, CDR2 SVGAGI (reference sequence). This CDR3 reads CASSYLTGGEKLFF. The CDR3 DNA reads TGTGCCAGCAGTTACTTGACAGGGGGTGAAAAACTGTTTTTT.

V usage is TRBV19 and J usage is TRBJ1-5, with a possible D match to TRBD1 (5 bases). The CDR3 contains 14 residues. Germline V lookup: CDR1 LNHDA, CDR2 SQIVND (reference sequence). The germline V and J ends were trimmed by 1 base and 9 bases, with 13 bases remaining between them. CDR3 nucleotide sequence: TGTGCCAGTAGTATAGTGACAGCGCAGATGCCCCAGCATTTT. Amino acid sequence: CASSIVTAQMPQHF.

This clone occurred once. The gene calls are TRBV28 and TRBJ2-3, with D perhaps TRBD2 (5 bases). Germline CDR1 reads MDHEN; CDR2 reads SYDVKM. Trimming removed 3 bases at V and 5 bases at J, with 15 bases between. The CDR3 has 15 residues. The chain's CDR3 is CASSFRTALRDTQYF. CDR3 coding DNA: TGTGCCAGCAGTTTTCGGACTGCGCTTCGAGATACGCAGTATTTT. The full variable domain, its missing parts supplied by reference TRBV28 and TRBJ2-3, is DVKVTQSSRYLVKRTGEKVFLECVQDMDHENMFWYRQDPGLGLRLIYFSYDVKMKEKGDIPEGYSVSREKKERFSLILESASTNQTSMYLCASSFRTALRDTQYFGPGTRLTVL.

This clone was detected once. This chain joins TRBV12-3 or TRBV12-4 and TRBJ2-1; a weak D match, TRBD1 (7 bases). The CDR3 is made up of 12 amino acids. Trimming cost V 8 bases and J 7 bases, with 12 bases left between them. The CDR3 DNA reads TGTGCCAGCGGAGGGACAGCAAATGAGCAGTTCTTC. Translating gives CASGGTANEQFF.

This clone was recorded once. J is TRBJ1-2 and V is TRBV6-4; no firm D call. Germline CDR1 and CDR2: MRHNA and SNTAGT. V gave up 5 bases and J gave up 0 bases, with 13 bases separating them. The CDR3 totals 15 residues. CDR3 DNA: TGTGCCAGCAGTCTCCACAGAGACTCTAACTATGGCTACACCTTC. Protein product: CASSLHRDSNYGYTF.

In this sample, this clone turned up a few times. The rearrangement joins TRBV30 to TRBJ1-1; D not resolved. This CDR3 comprises 12 residues. The V gene's germline CDR1 is GTSNPN and CDR2 SVGIG (reference sequence). Trimming shortened V by 3 bases and J by 6 bases, and 11 bases separated the two germline ends. The CDR3 reads CAWRAQSAEAFF. DNA for the CDR3: TGTGCCTGGAGGGCCCAAAGCGCTGAAGCTTTCTTT.

The chain links TRBV5-4 to TRBJ2-7; D gene unclear. The CDR3 has 13 residues. CDR1 is SGHNT, CDR2 YYREEE, per germline (reference sequence). Trimming pared 2 bases from V and 0 bases from J, leaving 6 bases between. The CDR3 spells CASSFTSSYEQYF. CDR3 in DNA: TGTGCCAGCAGCTTCACGAGCTCCTACGAGCAGTACTTC.

This chain joins TRBV29-1 and TRBJ1-5; 9 bases fit TRBD1. Trimming removed 4 bases from V and 4 bases from J; junction bases left unmatched: 2. The length of the CDR3 is 13 residues. The germline V gene encodes CDR1 SQVTM and CDR2 ANQGSEA. The CDR3 DNA reads TGCAGCGTTGCCGGACAGGGGAATCAGCCCCAGCATTTT. Amino acid sequence: CSVAGQGNQPQHF. Based on the CDR3 plus reference TRBV29-1 and TRBJ1-5, the full variable domain is SAVISQKPSRDICQRGTSLTIQCQVDSQVTMMFWYRQQPGQSLTLIATANQGSEATYESGFVIDKFPISRPNLTFSTLTVSNMSPEDSSIYLCSVAGQGNQPQHFGDGTRLSIL.

The V gene is TRBV12-3 or TRBV12-4, the J gene TRBJ2-7, with D hard to call. Trimming removed 6 bases from V and 0 bases from J, with 9 bases in between. The CDR3 length is 13 residues. CDR3 coding DNA: TGTGCCAGCAGGGATAGTAACTCCTACGAGCAGTACTTC. Its translation is CASRDSNSYEQYF.

V and J are TRBV2 and TRBJ2-7; TRBD2 matches 7 bases. V dropped 7 bases and J dropped 3; count of bases not matched to a gene: 12. Germline V CDR1 and CDR2: SNHLY, FYNNEI. This CDR3 has 15 amino acids. CDR3 sequence: CASKGRGLPLYEQYV. Written as DNA, the CDR3 is TGTGCCAGCAAAGGACGGGGACTACCCCTCTACGAGCAGTACGTC.

The chain carries TRBV7-9 and TRBJ2-3; no reliable D call. The germline CDR1 and CDR2 sequences are SEHNR and FQNEAQ (reference sequence). V dropped 6 bases and J dropped 4 bases, with 8 bases sitting between them. The CDR3 totals 12 residues. The CDR3 loop reads CASRSLADTQYF. The CDR3 DNA sequence: TGTGCCAGCAGGTCGTTGGCAGATACGCAGTATTTT.

This rearrangement joins TRBV6-5 to TRBJ2-7, with 10 bases fitting TRBD1. Germline assignment: CDR1 MNHEY and CDR2 SVGAGI. This CDR3 contains 13 residues. The V gene end was trimmed by 8 bases and the J gene end by 3 bases; junction bases not matched to a gene: 4. CDR3 coding DNA: TGTGCCAGCTTCCGGGACAGGGGCTACGAGCAGTACTTC. This translates into CASFRDRGYEQYF.